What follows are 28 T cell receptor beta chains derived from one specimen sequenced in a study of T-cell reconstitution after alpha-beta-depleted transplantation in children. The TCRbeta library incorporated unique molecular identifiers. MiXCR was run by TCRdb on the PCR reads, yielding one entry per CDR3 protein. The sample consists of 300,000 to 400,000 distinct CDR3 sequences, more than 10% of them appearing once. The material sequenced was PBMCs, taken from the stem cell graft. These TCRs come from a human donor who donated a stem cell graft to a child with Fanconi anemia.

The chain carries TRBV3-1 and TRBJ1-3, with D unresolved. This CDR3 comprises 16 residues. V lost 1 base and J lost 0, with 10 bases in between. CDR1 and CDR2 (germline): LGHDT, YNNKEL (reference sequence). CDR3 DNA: TGTGCCAGCAGCCAAGTTCCCAGCAGCTCTGGAAACACCATATATTTT. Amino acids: CASSQVPSSSGNTIYF.

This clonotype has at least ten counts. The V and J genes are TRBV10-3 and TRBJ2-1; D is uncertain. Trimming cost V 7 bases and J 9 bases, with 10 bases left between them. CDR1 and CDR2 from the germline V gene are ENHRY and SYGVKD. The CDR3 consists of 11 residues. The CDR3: CAIKLAGEQFF. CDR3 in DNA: TGTGCCATCAAACTCGCTGGTGAGCAGTTCTTC.

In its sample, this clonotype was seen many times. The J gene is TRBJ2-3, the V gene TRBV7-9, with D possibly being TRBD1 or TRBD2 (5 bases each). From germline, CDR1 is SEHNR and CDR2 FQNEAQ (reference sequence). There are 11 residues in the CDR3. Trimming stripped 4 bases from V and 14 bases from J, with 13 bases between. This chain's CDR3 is CASSSGLAGYF. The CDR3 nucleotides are TGTGCCAGCAGCTCGGGGCTAGCTGGGTATTTT.

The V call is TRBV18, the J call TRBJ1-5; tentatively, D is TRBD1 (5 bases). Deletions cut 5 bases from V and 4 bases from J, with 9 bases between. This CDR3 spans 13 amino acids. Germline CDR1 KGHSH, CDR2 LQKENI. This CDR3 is CASSGDPNQPQHF. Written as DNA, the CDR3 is TGTGCCAGCTCAGGGGACCCTAATCAGCCCCAGCATTTT.

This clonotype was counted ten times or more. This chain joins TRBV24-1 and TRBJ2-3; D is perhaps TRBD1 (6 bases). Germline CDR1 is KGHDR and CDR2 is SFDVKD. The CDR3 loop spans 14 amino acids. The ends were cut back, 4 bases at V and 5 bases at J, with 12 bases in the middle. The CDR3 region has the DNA TGTGCCACCAGTGACTACAGGGAACTAGATACGCAGTATTTT. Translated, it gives CATSDYRELDTQYF.

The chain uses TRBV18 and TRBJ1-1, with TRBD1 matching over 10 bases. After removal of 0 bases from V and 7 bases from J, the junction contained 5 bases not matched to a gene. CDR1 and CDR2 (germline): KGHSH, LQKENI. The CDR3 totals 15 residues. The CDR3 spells CASSPPSGQGGEAFF. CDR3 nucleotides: TGTGCCAGCTCACCACCGAGCGGACAGGGGGGTGAAGCTTTCTTT.

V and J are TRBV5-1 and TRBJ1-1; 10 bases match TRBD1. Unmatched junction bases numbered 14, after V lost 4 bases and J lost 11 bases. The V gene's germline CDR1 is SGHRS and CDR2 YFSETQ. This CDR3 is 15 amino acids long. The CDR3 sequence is CASSPGTGEIADAFF. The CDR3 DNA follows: TGCGCCAGCAGCCCTGGGACAGGGGAAATTGCAGATGCTTTCTTT.

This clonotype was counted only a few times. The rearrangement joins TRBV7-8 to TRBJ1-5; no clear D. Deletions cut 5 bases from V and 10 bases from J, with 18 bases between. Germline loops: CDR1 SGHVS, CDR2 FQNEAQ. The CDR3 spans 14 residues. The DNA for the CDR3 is TGTGCCAGCAGCCCCCTTGGAGGGTTAGACCCCCAGCATTTT. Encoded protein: CASSPLGGLDPQHF.

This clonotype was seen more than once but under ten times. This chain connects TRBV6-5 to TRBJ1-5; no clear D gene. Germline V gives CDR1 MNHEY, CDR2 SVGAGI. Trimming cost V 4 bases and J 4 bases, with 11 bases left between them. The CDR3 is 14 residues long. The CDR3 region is CASSFRQPNQPQHF. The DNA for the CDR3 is TGTGCCAGCAGTTTTCGACAACCAAATCAGCCCCAGCATTTT.

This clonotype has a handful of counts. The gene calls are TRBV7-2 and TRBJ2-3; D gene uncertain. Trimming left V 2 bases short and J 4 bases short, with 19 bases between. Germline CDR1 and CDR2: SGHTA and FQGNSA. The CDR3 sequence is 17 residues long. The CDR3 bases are TGTGCCAGCAGCTTACAGGAATCCGAAAGTGTTGCAGATACGCAGTATTTT. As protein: CASSLQESESVADTQYF.

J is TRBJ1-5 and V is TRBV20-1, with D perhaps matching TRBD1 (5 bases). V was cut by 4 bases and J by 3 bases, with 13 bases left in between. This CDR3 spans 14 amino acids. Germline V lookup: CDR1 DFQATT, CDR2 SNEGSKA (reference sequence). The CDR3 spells CSATGTQDNQPQHF. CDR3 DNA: TGCAGTGCTACCGGGACTCAGGACAATCAGCCCCAGCATTTT.

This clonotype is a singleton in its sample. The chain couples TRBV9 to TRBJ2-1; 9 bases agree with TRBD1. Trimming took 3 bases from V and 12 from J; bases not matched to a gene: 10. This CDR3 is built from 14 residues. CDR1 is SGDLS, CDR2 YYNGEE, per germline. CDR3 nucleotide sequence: TGTGCCAGCAGCGCCCACACAGGGGGCGCGGCGCAGTTCTTC. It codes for CASSAHTGGAAQFF.

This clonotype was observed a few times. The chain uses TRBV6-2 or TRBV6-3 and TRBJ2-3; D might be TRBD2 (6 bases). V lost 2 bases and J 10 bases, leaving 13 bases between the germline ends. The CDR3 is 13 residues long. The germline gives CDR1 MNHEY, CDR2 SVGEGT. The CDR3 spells CASSYGWRAPQYF. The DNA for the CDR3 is TGTGCCAGCAGTTACGGTTGGAGGGCCCCGCAGTATTTT.

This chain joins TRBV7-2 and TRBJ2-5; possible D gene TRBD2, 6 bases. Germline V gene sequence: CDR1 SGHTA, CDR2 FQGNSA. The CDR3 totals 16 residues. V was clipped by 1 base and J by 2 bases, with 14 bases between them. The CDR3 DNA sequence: TGTGCCAGCAGCTTAGGGCTAGCGCCCCATCAAGAGACCCAGTACTTC. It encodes CASSLGLAPHQETQYF.

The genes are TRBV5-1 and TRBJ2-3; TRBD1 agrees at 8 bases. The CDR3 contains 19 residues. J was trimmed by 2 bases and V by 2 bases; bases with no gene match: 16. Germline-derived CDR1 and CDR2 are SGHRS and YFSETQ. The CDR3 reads CASSFSVTTGVAFTDTQYF. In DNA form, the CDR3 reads TGCGCCAGCAGCTTTTCCGTCACGACAGGGGTGGCGTTCACAGATACGCAGTATTTT.

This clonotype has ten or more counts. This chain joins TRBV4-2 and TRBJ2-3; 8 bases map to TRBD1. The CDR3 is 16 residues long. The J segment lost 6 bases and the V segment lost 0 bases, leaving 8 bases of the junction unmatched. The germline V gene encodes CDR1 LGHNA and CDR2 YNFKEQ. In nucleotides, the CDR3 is TGTGCCAGCAGCCAAGATGGGTTAACAGGGGGTGATACGCAGTATTTT. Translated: CASSQDGLTGGDTQYF.

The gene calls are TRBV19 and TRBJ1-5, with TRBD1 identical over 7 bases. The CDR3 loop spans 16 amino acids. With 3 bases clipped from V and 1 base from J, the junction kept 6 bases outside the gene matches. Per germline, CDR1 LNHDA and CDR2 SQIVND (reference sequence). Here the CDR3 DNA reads TGTGCCAGTAGTATGAGGGAACAGGGGAGCAATCAGCCCCAGCATTTT. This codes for CASSMREQGSNQPQHF.

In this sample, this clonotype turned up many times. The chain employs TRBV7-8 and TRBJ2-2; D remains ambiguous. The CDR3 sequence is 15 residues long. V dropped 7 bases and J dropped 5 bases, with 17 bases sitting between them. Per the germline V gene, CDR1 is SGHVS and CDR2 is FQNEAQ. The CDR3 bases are TGTGCCAGCAAGAAGACCAACTCGGAGACCGGGGAGCTGTTTTTT. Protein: CASKKTNSETGELFF. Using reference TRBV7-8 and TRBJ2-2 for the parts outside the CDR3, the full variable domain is GAGVSQSPRYKVAKRGQDVALRCDPISGHVSLFWYQQALGQGPEFLTYFQNEAQLDKSGLPSDRFFAERPEGSVSTLKIQRTQQEDSAVYLCASKKTNSETGELFFGEGSRLTVL.

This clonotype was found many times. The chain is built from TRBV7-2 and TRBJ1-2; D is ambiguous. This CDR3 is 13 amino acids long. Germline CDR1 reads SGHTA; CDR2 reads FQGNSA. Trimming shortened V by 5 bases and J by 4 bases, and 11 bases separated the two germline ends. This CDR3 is CASSPDGIYGYTF. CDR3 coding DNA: TGTGCCAGCAGCCCCGACGGAATCTATGGCTACACCTTC.

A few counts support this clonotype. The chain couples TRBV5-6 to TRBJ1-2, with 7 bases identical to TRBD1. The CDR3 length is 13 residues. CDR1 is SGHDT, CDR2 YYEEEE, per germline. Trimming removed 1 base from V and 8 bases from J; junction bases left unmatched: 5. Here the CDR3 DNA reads TGTGCCAGCAGCTTGACAGGGGAGTTGGGCTACACCTTC. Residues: CASSLTGELGYTF.

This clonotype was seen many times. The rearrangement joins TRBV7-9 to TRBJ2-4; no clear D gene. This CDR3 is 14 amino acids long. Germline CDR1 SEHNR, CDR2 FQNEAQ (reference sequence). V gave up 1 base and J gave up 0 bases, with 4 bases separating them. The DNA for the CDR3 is TGTGCCAGCAGCTTAGAAGTAGCCAAAAACATTCAGTACTTC. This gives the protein CASSLEVAKNIQYF.

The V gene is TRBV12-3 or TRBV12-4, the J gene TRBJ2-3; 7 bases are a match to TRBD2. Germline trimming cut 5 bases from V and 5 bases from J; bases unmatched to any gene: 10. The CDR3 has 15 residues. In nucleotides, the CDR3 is TGTGCCAGCAGTCCCCCGGCGGGGGTGGTAGATACGCAGTATTTT. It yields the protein CASSPPAGVVDTQYF.

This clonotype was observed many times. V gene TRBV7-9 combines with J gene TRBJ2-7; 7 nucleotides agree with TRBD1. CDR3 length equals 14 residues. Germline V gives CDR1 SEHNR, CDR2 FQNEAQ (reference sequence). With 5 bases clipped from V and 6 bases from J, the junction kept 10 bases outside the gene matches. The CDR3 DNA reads TGTGCCAGCAGCGCCCGGACAGGTCTCGGCGAGCAGTACTTC. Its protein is CASSARTGLGEQYF.

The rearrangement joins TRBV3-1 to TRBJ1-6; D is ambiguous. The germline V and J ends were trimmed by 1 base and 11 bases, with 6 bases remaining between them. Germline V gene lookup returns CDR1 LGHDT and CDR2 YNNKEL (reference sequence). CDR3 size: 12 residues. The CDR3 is CASSQVRAPLHF. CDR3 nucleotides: TGTGCCAGCAGCCAAGTGAGGGCACCCCTCCACTTT.

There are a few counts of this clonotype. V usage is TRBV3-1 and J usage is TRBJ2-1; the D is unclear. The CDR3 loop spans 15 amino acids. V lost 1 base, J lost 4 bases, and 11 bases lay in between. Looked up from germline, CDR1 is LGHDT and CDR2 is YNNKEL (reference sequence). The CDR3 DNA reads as TGTGCCAGCAGCCAAGGGGCGGCCCCATACAATGAGCAGTTCTTC. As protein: CASSQGAAPYNEQFF.

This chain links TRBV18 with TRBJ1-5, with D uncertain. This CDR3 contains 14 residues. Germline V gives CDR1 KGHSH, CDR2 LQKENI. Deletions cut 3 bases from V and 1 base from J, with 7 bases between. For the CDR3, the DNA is TGTGCCAGCTCACCCAGGATAAGCAATCAGCCCCAGCATTTT. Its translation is CASSPRISNQPQHF.

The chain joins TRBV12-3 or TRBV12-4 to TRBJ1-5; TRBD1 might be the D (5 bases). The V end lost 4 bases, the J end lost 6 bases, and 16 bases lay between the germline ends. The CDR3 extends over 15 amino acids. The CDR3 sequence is CASSSRRGPSQPQHF. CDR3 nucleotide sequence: TGTGCCAGCAGTTCAAGGAGGGGCCCAAGTCAGCCCCAGCATTTT.

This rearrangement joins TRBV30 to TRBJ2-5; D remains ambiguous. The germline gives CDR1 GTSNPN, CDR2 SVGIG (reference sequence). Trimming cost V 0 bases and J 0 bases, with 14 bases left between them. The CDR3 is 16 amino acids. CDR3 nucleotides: TGTGCCTGGAGTGTACCCAGGACGGCGTACCAAGAGACCCAGTACTTC. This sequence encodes CAWSVPRTAYQETQYF.